Below are 11 T cell receptor beta chains sequenced from a single sample in a study of blood T cell repertoires in COVID-19. The repertoire was sequenced with immunoSEQ multiplex PCR; TCRdb's copy has only in-frame clones and lacks some. Here the sample spans 110,000 to 150,000 clones, 65% to 80% being singletons. The sample was peripheral blood. The receptors come from a woman aged 60-75 years with acute or convalescent COVID-19.

The chain has TRBV19 and TRBJ2-1; TRBD2 is a possible D gene (6 bases). V was shortened by 0 bases and J by 4 bases, with 10 bases between the two germline ends. The CDR3 has 15 residues. Germline-derived CDR1 and CDR2 are LNHDA and SQIVND (reference sequence). CDR3 residues: CASSIDRLGYNEQFF. CDR3 bases: TGTGCCAGTAGTATAGACCGACTAGGGTACAATGAGCAGTTCTTC.

The rearrangement joins TRBV10-3 to TRBJ2-7; 13 nucleotides line up with TRBD2. CDR3 length equals 15 residues. The germline V gene encodes CDR1 ENHRY and CDR2 SYGVKD. Trimming at V came to 6 bases and at J to 2 bases, leaving 4 bases not matched to a gene. The CDR3 spells CAIRRTSGRAYEQYF. The CDR3 DNA follows: TGTGCCATCAGAAGGACTAGCGGGAGAGCCTACGAGCAGTACTTC.

The chain has TRBV3-1 (or the pseudogene TRBV3-2) and TRBJ1-1; D gene unclear. CDR1 LGHDT and CDR2 YNNKEL come from the germline V gene (reference sequence). The CDR3 is 12 amino acids. The germline V and J ends were trimmed by 2 bases and 5 bases, with 6 bases remaining between them. The CDR3 bases are TGTGCCAGCAGCCAATCCGGGACTGAAGCTTTCTTT. Encoded protein: CASSQSGTEAFF.

The V gene is TRBV4-2, the J gene TRBJ2-2, with unresolved D. Trimming shortened V by 6 bases and J by 7 bases, and 3 bases separated the two germline ends. The CDR3 is 10 amino acids. The V gene's germline CDR1 is LGHNA and CDR2 YNFKEQ. CDR3 DNA sequence: TGTGCCAGCAGTAGCGGGGAGCTGTTTTTT. As protein: CASSSGELFF.

The gene calls are TRBV7-9 and TRBJ2-5, with D maybe TRBD2 (5 bases). The germline V gene encodes CDR1 SEHNR and CDR2 FQNEAQ (reference sequence). The CDR3 loop spans 14 amino acids. V was shortened by 0 bases and J by 10 bases, with 15 bases between the two germline ends. In DNA form, the CDR3 reads TGTGCCAGCAGCTTAGCGGAGGACTGGTCGAACCAGTACTTC. It yields the protein CASSLAEDWSNQYF.

The rearrangement joins TRBV19 to TRBJ2-3, with D perhaps TRBD1 (5 bases). The CDR3 consists of 13 residues. The ends were cut back, 6 bases at V and 0 bases at J, with 7 bases in the middle. CDR1 is LNHDA and CDR2 is SQIVND in the germline V gene (reference sequence). The CDR3 sequence: CASRTVSTDTQYF. CDR3 in DNA: TGTGCCAGTAGGACAGTAAGCACAGATACGCAGTATTTT.

The rearrangement uses TRBV2 and TRBJ1-1, with D hard to call. This CDR3 contains 14 residues. Trimming took off 5 bases at V and 7 bases at J, with 17 bases between the two ends. Germline V lookup: CDR1 SNHLY, CDR2 FYNNEI. CDR3 protein: CASSKGGEAGEAFF. CDR3 bases: TGTGCCAGCAGTAAAGGCGGGGAGGCGGGTGAAGCTTTCTTT.

The rearrangement links TRBV6-6 to TRBJ1-3; no reliable D call. Trimming removed 4 bases from V and 7 bases from J, with 8 bases in between. Germline CDR1 is MNHNY and CDR2 is SVGAGI (reference sequence). This CDR3 has 12 amino acids. CDR3 nucleotides: TGTGCCAGCAGTTTAGGGAGGAACACCATATATTTT. This encodes CASSLGRNTIYF.

The V and J genes are TRBV24-1 and TRBJ2-3, with 8 positions matching TRBD2. The germline V gene encodes CDR1 KGHDR and CDR2 SFDVKD. V trimming: 4 bases; J trimming: 8 bases; junction bases outside the gene matches: 10. CDR3 size: 15 residues. The CDR3 protein is CATSEAGADTGTQYF. CDR3 nucleotide sequence: TGTGCCACCAGTGAAGCGGGAGCAGACACGGGTACGCAGTATTTT.

The chain employs TRBV21-1 and TRBJ1-4. TRBV21-1 is shown as a pseudogene. The CDR3 has 19 amino acids. DNA of the CDR3: TGTGCCAGCAGCAAAGCATATAAGGGCGACAGTGGGCGGGGAGAAAAACTGTTTTTT. Translating it yields CASSKAYKGDSGRGEKLFF.

The chain is built from TRBV5-8 and TRBJ1-5; 7 positions match TRBD1. Germline CDR1 and CDR2: SGHTS and YDEGEE. V trimming: 4 bases; J trimming: 3 bases; junction bases outside the gene matches: 4. The CDR3 contains 14 residues. In nucleotides, the CDR3 is TGTGCCAGCAGCCAGGGACAGATCAATCAGCCCCAGCATTTT. This encodes CASSQGQINQPQHF.